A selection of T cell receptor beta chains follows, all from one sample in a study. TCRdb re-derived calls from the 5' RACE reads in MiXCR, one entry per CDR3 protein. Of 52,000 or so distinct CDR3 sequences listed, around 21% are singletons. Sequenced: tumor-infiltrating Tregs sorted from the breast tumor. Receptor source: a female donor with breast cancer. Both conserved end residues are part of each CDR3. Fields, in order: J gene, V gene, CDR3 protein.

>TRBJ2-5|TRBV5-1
CASSPTGSYQETQYF
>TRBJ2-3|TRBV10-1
CASSPKGQRKPTDTQYF
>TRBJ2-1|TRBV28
CASSFWDMTRKGEQSF
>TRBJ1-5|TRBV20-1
CSASLGPQNQPQHF
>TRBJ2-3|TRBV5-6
CASSLEAGVVDTQYF
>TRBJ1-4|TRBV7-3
CASSLKENTNEKLFF
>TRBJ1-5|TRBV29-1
CSVALDTGGSNQPQHF
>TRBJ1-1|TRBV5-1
CASSPLMNTEAFF
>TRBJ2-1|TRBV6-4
CASSDWDRNPNEQFF
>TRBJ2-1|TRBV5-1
CASSLAIGGDEQFF